This entry lists 3 T cell receptor beta chains sequenced from one sample in a study of tumor and adjacent non-tumor tissue in lung cancer (dated by TCRdb to 2016 to 2019). RNA was isolated from bulk, unsorted tissue, and RNA quality was assessed with a NanoDrop ND-1000 and an Agilent 2100. The normal lung samples consisted of distant non-tumor tissue collected more than 3 cm from the tumor edge. The library relied on multiplex PCR. Sequencing was performed on an Illumina HiSeq 2500. TCRbeta libraries were constructed through three rounds of nested PCR with primers (Table S4) according to protocols adapted from ARM-PCR. TCRdb applied fastp at Q25 and MiXCR to the public reads, then kept only in-frame beta chains. Entries are consolidated by CDR3 protein sequence, retaining the most common genes and DNA. The sample table contains about 110,000 distinct CDR3 sequences; only one count was recorded for about 63% of them. Around 20% of the sample is held by the ten biggest clonotypes.

The sample consisted of distant non-tumor lung tissue. Receptors originate from a man in his 60s with non-small cell lung cancer.

In regard to this clonotype: The junction does not match germline at one end; this may be a read error. The CDR3 DNA is TGTGTCAGCAGCCACCGGACCTCCACGACTACGCAGTATTTT. Protein: CVSSHRTSTTTQYF. The V call is TRBV11-2, the J call TRBJ2-3; D remains ambiguous. The CDR3 spans 14 residues. Germline V CDR1 and CDR2: SGHAT, FQNNGV. Full variable domain (rest looked up from reference TRBV11-2 and TRBJ2-3): EAGVAQSPRYKIIEKRQSVAFWCNPISGHATLYWYQQILGQGPKLLIQFQNNGVVDDSQLPKDRFSAERLKGVDSTLKIQPAKLEDSAVYLCVSSHRTSTTTQYFGPGTRLTVL.

The rearrangement links TRBV27 to TRBJ2-2, with 7 bases that match TRBD1. There are 13 residues in the CDR3. Trimming at V came to 6 bases and at J to 6 bases, leaving 4 bases not matched to a gene. Germline lookup yields CDR1 MNHEY and CDR2 SMNVEV (reference sequence). CDR3 in amino acids: CASRLTGAGELFF. In nucleotides, the CDR3 is TGTGCCAGCAGGTTAACAGGGGCCGGGGAGCTGTTTTTT.

This clonotype was recorded a few times. A read error may explain this, as a much larger clone is one base away. As the CDR3 is not closed by the conserved phenylalanine or tryptophan, this likely results from a read error. The J gene is TRBJ1-2, the V gene TRBV6-6; possible D gene TRBD1, 5 bases. The germline V and J ends were trimmed by 4 bases and 8 bases, with 14 bases remaining between them. Germline CDR1 MNHNY, CDR2 SVGAGI (reference sequence). The CDR3 is 13 amino acids. CDR3 sequence: CASSSGGGEGYTL. CDR3 nucleotide sequence: TGTGCCAGCAGTTCGGGGGGGGGTGAAGGCTACACCCTC.